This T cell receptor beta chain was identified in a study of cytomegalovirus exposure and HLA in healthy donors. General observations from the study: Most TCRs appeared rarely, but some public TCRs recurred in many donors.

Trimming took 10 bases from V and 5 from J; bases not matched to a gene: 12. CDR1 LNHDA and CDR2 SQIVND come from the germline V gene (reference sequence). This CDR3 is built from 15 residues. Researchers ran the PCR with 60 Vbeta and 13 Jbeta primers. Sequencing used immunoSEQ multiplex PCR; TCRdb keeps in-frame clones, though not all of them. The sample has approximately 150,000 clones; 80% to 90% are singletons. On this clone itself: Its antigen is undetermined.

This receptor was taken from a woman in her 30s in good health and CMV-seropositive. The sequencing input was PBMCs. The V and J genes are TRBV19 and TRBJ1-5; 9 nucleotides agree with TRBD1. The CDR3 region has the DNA TGTGCCACGATTCCGGGACAGGGATCATATCAGCCCCAGCATTTT. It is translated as CATIPGQGSYQPQHF. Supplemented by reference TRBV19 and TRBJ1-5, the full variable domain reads DGGITQSPKYLFRKEGQNVTLSCEQNLNHDAMYWYRQDPGQGLRLIYYSQIVNDFQKGDIAEGYSVSREKKESFPLTVTSAQKNPTAFYLCATIPGQGSYQPQHFGDGTRLSIL.